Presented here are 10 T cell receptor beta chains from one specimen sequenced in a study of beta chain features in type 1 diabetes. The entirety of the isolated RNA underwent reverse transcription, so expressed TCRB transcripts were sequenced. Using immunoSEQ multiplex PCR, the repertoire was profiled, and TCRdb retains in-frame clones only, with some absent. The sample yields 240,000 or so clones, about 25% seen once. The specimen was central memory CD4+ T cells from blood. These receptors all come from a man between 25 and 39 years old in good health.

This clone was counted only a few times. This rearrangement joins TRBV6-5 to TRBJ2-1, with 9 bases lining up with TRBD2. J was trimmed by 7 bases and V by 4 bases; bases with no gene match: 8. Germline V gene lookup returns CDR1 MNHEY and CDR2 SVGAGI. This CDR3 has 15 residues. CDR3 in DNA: TGTGCCAGCAGTTCCTCCGGGACTAGCAAAAATGAGCAGTTCTTC. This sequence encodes CASSSSGTSKNEQFF.

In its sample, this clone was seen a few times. The CDR3 loop is CASSMRGRTYNEQFF. CDR3 nucleotide sequence: TGTGCCAGTAGTATGAGGGGCAGGACCTACAATGAGCAGTTCTTC. The V gene is TRBV19, the J gene TRBJ2-1; either TRBD1 or TRBD2 may supply D (5 bases each). The germline V gene has CDR1 LNHDA and CDR2 SQIVND (reference sequence). V lost 3 bases and J 2 bases, leaving 11 bases between the germline ends. The CDR3 loop spans 15 amino acids.

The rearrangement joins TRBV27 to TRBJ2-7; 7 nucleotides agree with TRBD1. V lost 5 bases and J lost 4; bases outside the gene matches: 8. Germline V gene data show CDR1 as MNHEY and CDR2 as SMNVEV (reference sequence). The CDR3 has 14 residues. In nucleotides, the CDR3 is TGTGCCAGCAGTCGAACCGGGACAGAGTACGAGCAGTACTTC. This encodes CASSRTGTEYEQYF.

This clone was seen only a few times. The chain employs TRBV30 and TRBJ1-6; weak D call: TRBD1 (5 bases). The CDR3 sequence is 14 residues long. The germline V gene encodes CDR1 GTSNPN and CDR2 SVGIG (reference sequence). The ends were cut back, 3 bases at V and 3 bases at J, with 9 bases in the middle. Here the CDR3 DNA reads TGTGCCTGGAGGGGGACGGTCTATAATTCACCCCTCCACTTT. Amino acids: CAWRGTVYNSPLHF.

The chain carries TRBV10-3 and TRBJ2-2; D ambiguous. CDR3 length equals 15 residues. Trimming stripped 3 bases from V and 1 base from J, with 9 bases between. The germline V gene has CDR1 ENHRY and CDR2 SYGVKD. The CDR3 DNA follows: TGTGCCATCAGTGAAGTAGGACGGAACACCGGGGAGCTGTTTTTT. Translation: CAISEVGRNTGELFF.

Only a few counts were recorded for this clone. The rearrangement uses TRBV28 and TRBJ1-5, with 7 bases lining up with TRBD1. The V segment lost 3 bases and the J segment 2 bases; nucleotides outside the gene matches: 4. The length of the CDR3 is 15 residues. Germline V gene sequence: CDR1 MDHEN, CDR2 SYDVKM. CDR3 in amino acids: CASSFGRGGNQPQHF. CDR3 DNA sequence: TGTGCCAGCAGTTTTGGCAGGGGGGGCAATCAGCCCCAGCATTTT.

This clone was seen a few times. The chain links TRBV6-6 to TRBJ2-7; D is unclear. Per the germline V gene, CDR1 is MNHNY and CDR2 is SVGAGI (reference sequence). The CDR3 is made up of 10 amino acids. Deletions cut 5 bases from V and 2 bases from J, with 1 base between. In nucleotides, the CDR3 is TGTGCCAGCAGTCCCTACGAGCAGTACTTC. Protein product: CASSPYEQYF.

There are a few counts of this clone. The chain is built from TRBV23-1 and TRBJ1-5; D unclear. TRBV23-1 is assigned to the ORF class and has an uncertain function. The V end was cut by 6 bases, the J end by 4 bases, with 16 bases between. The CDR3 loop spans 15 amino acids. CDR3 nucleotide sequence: TGCGCCAGCAGCCCCTCTTCTCGGGAGAATCAGCCCCAGCATTTT. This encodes CASSPSSRENQPQHF.

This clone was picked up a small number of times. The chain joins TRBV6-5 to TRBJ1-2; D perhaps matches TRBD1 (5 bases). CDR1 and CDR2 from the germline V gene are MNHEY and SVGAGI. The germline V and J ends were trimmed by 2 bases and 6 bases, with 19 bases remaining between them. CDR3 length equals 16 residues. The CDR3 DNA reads TGTGCCAGCAGTTACCCGGGACGCCTCTTGGGGGATGGCTACACCTTC. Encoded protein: CASSYPGRLLGDGYTF.

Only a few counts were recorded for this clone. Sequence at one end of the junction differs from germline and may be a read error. The CDR3 reads CSTRTDPTPSSYNEQLF. CDR3 nucleotides: TGCAGCACCCGGACAGACCCTACACCAAGCTCCTACAATGAGCAGCTCTTC. V gene TRBV29-1 combines with J gene TRBJ2-1, with a tentative D call TRBD1 (6 bases). The CDR3 consists of 17 residues. Germline V lookup: CDR1 SQVTM, CDR2 ANQGSEA.